The TCR beta chain under discussion was sequenced for a study of cytomegalovirus exposure and HLA in healthy donors. Primers: 60 Vbeta forward and 13 Jbeta reverse. Profiled with immunoSEQ multiplex PCR; TCRdb holds only in-frame clones, not every one. The table has roughly 120,000 clones, roughly 79% seen once. V lost 9 bases and J lost 3, with 24 bases in between. Germline values: CDR1 SEHNR, CDR2 FQNEAQ (reference sequence). The length of the CDR3 is 17 residues. Input material: PBMCs. The J gene is TRBJ2-4, the V gene TRBV7-9, with a possible D match to TRBD2 (5 bases). The TCR sequence derives from a woman aged 25 to 45 in good health and CMV-seronegative. CDR3 amino acids: CAREAERPHWDKNIQYF. In DNA form, the CDR3 reads TGTGCCAGGGAAGCGGAGCGTCCGCATTGGGACAAAAACATTCAGTACTTC.